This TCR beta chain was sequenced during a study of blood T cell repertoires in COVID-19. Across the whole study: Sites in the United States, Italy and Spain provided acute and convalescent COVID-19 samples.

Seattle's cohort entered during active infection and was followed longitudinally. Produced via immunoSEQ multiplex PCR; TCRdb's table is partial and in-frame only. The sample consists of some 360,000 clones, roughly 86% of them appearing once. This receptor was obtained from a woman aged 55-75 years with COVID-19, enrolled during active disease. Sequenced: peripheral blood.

The CDR3 spells CASSPASGLAGARETQYF. CDR3 in DNA: TGTGCCAGCAGCCCCGCATCTGGACTAGCGGGGGCCAGGGAGACCCAGTACTTC. V usage is TRBV5-4 and J usage is TRBJ2-5; 13 nucleotides agree with TRBD2. The CDR3 spans 18 residues. CDR1 SGHNT and CDR2 YYREEE come from the germline V gene (reference sequence). Trimming cost V 4 bases and J 5 bases; bases outside gene matches: 14.